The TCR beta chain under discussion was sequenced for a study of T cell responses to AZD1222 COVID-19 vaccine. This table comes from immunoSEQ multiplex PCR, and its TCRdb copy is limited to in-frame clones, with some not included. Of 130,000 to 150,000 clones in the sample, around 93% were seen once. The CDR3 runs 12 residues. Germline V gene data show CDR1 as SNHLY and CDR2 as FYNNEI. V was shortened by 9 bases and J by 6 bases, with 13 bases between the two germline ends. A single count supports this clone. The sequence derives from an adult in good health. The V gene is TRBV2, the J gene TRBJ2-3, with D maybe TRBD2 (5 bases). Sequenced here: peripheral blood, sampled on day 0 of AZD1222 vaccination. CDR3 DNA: TGTGCCAGTAAACTAGATTCGGATACGCAGTATTTT. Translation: CASKLDSDTQYF.